This T cell receptor (beta chain) was documented in a study of blood T cell repertoires in COVID-19. Turning to the study itself: Specimens from acute and convalescent COVID-19 originated in the United States, Italy and Spain. Sources were T cells, B-cell-depleted T cells, or PBMCs; the material itself was cDNA or gDNA.

Data came from immunoSEQ multiplex PCR; TCRdb stores just in-frame clones and leaves some out. Of roughly 50,000 clones in the sample, less than 95% are singletons; the top ten hold under 9%. In germline, CDR1 is SGHNT, CDR2 YYREEE (reference sequence). This CDR3 has 16 residues. Worth noting for this clone: The junction and the germline gene differ at one end; a read error may be behind it.

The J gene is TRBJ1-1, the V gene TRBV5-4, with 10 nucleotides matching TRBD1. Sequenced material: peripheral blood. This TCR was recovered from a woman aged 40 to 50 with active COVID-19. This CDR3 reads CASSLAGQGFKTGAFF. The CDR3 DNA reads as TGTGCCAGCAGCTTGGCGGGACAGGGGTTCAAGACTGGAGCTTTCTTT.